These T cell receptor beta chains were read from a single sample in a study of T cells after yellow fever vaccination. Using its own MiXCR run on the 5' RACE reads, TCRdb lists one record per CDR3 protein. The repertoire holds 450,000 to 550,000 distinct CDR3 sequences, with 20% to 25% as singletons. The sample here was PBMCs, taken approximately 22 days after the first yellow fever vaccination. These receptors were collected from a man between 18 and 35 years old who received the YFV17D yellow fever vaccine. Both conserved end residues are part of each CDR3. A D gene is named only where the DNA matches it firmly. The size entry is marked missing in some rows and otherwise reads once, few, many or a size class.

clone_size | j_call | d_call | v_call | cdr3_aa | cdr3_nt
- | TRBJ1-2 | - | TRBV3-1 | CASSQGQQDGYTF | TGTGCCAGCAGCCAAGGCCAGCAGGATGGCTACACCTTC
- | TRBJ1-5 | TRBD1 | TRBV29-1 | CSVVGTVGQPQHF | TGCAGCGTCGTAGGGACAGTTGGTCAGCCCCAGCATTTT
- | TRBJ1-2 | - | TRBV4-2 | CASSHDDVNLRDGYTF | TGTGCCAGCAGCCACGATGATGTAAATTTGAGGGATGGCTACACCTTC
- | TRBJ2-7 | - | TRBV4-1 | CASSQGSGGLAYEQYF | TGCGCCAGCAGCCAAGGGAGTGGGGGCCTAGCCTACGAGCAGTACTTC
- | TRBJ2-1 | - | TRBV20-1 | CSASDAGALKNEQFF | TGCAGTGCTAGCGACGCGGGGGCCTTGAAGAATGAGCAGTTCTTC
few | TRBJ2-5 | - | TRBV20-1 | CSAAGPSQETQYF | TGCAGTGCGGCGGGGCCCTCCCAAGAGACCCAGTACTTC
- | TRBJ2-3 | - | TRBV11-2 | CASSLDPRRERWVDTQYF | TGTGCCAGCAGCTTAGATCCACGCAGGGAGCGGTGGGTAGATACGCAGTATTTT
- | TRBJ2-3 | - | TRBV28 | CASSLWVRGLTDTQYF | TGTGCCAGCAGTTTATGGGTTCGGGGGTTGACAGATACGCAGTATTTT
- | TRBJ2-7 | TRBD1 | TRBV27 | CASSLIGTGTYEQYF | TGTGCCAGCAGTTTAATAGGGACAGGAACCTACGAGCAGTACTTC
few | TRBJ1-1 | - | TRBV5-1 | CASSLRWWQSPNTEAFF | TGCGCCAGCAGCCTTCGTTGGTGGCAGAGCCCGAACACTGAAGCTTTCTTT
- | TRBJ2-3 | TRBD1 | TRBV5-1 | CASSLAGTADTQYF | TGCGCCAGCAGCTTGGCAGGGACAGCAGATACGCAGTATTTT
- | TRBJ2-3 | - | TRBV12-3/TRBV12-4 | CASSFTPRGRDTQYF | TGTGCCAGCAGTTTCACACCCCGGGGGCGGGATACGCAGTATTTT
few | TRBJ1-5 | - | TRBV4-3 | CAMGRVANLQPQHF | TGCGCTATGGGTCGTGTAGCTAATCTTCAGCCCCAGCATTTT
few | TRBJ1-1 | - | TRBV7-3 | CASSQGPATEAFF | TGTGCCAGCAGTCAGGGACCAGCCACTGAAGCTTTCTTT
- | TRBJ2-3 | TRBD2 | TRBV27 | CASSLAGAGKNTQYF | TGTGCCAGCAGTCTAGCGGGGGCCGGGAAAAATACGCAGTATTTT
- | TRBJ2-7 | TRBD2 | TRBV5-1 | CASSSGGSPYEQYF | TGCGCCAGCAGTAGCGGGGGGTCACCCTACGAGCAGTACTTC
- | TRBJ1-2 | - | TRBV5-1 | CASSLERRTFGYTF | TGCGCCAGCAGCTTGGAGCGCAGGACATTTGGCTACACCTTC
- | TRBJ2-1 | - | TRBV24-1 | CATPVGGVNSYNEQFF | TGTGCCACCCCGGTGGGGGGTGTCAACTCCTACAATGAGCAGTTCTTC
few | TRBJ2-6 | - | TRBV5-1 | CASSLRQTLFSGANVLTF | TGCGCCAGCAGCTTGAGGCAGACTCTCTTCTCTGGGGCCAACGTCCTGACTTTC
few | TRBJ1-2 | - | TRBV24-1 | CATSGEPGRGNYGYTF | TGTGCCACCAGTGGCGAACCGGGACGGGGGAACTATGGCTACACCTTC
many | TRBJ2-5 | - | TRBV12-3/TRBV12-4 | CASSLAGLETQYF | TGTGCCAGCAGTTTAGCAGGGTTAGAGACCCAGTACTTC
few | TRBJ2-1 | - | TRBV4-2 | CASSQEKGNNEQFF | TGTGCCAGCAGCCAAGAGAAAGGAAACAATGAGCAGTTCTTC
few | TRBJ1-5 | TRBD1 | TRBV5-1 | CASRKWGQAGQPQHF | TGCGCCAGCAGAAAATGGGGACAGGCCGGGCAGCCCCAGCATTTT
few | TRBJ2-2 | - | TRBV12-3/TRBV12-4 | CASRLGSHTGELFF | TGTGCCAGCAGACTCGGGTCGCACACCGGGGAGCTGTTTTTT
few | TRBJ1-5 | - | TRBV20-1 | CSASRQLILSNQPQHF | TGCAGTGCTAGTAGACAGCTCATACTTAGCAATCAGCCCCAGCATTTT
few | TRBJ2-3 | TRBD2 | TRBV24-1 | CATSDPTSGADTQYF | TGTGCCACCAGTGACCCGACTAGCGGTGCAGATACGCAGTATTTT
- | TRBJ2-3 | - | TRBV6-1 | CASSGQFSTDTQYF | TGTGCCAGCAGCGGACAGTTTAGCACAGATACGCAGTATTTT
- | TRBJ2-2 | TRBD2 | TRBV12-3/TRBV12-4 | CASSLSLASVGELFF | TGTGCCAGCAGTTTATCACTAGCGTCGGTCGGGGAGCTGTTTTTT
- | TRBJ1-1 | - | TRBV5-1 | CASSFSRRGYTEAFF | TGCGCCAGCAGCTTCTCCCGGCGGGGCTACACTGAAGCTTTCTTT
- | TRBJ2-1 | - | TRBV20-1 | CSAAGRQFF | TGCAGTGCTGCGGGTCGGCAGTTCTTC
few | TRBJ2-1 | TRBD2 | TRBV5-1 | CASGRGGYNEQFF | TGCGCCAGCGGTCGGGGGGGCTACAATGAGCAGTTCTTC
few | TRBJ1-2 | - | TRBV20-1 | CSARTIGLWGYTF | TGCAGTGCTAGAACAATAGGGCTGTGGGGCTACACCTTC
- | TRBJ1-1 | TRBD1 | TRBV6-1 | CASLASRGGAEAFF | TGTGCCAGCCTAGCTTCCAGGGGGGGAGCTGAAGCTTTCTTT
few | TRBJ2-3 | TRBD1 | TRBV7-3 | CASRQGQTDTQYF | TGTGCCAGCAGACAGGGACAGACAGATACGCAGTATTTT
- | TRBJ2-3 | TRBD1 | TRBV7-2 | CASSPTGYYGDTQYF | TGTGCCAGCAGCCCGACAGGGTACTACGGAGATACGCAGTATTTT
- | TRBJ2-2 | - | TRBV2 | CASNTAGELFF | TGTGCCAGCAACACAGCTGGGGAGCTGTTTTTT
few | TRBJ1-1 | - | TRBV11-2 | CASSSSMGGPRTEAFF | TGTGCCAGCAGCTCCTCCATGGGGGGGCCGAGGACTGAAGCTTTCTTT
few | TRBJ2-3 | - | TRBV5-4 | CASSLTKSTDTQYF | TGTGCCAGCAGCTTGACTAAATCCACAGATACGCAGTATTTT
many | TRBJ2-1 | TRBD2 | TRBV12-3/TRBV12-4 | CASSLPGSGGYNEQFF | TGTGCCAGCAGTCTCCCCGGGAGCGGGGGGTACAATGAGCAGTTCTTC
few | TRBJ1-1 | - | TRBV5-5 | CASSPFPWRENTEAFF | TGTGCCAGCAGCCCATTCCCCTGGAGGGAGAACACTGAAGCTTTCTTT
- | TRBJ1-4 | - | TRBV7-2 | CASSLDPNEKLFF | TGTGCCAGCAGCCTGGACCCTAATGAAAAACTGTTTTTT
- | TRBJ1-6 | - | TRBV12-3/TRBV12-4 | CASSRGSPLHF | TGTGCCAGCAGTCGGGGTTCACCCCTCCACTTT
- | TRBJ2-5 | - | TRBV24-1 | CATSDLQAGLETQYF | TGTGCCACCAGTGATTTGCAAGCAGGGTTGGAGACCCAGTACTTC
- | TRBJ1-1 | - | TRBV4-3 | CASSQDPMTGPREAFF | TGCGCCAGCAGCCAAGACCCTATGACAGGCCCCCGTGAAGCTTTCTTT
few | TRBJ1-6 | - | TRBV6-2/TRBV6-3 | CASSYGGMKYSPLHF | TGTGCCAGCAGTTACGGGGGAATGAAGTATTCACCCCTCCACTTT
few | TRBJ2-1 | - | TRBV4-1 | CASSHRAFGSYNEQFF | TGCGCCAGCAGCCACCGGGCCTTCGGCTCCTACAATGAGCAGTTCTTC
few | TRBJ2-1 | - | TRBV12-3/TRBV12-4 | CASSPARSVNNEQFF | TGTGCCAGCAGTCCCGCGCGGTCAGTAAACAATGAGCAGTTCTTC
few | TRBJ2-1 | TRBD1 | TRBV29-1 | CSAQTGTGNNEQFF | TGCAGCGCCCAAACCGGGACAGGGAACAATGAGCAGTTCTTC
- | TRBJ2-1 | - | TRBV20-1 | CSAPRFGYNEQFF | TGCAGTGCTCCCCGATTTGGCTACAATGAGCAGTTCTTC
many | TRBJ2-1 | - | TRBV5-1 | CASSLDQGPGEQFF | TGCGCCAGCAGCTTGGATCAGGGGCCAGGGGAGCAGTTCTTC
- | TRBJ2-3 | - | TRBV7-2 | CASSPRWIDTQYF | TGTGCCAGCAGCCCTCGTTGGATAGATACGCAGTATTTT
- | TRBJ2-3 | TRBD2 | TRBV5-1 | CASRAGLALGTDTQYF | TGCGCCAGCAGGGCGGGACTAGCCTTGGGGACAGATACGCAGTATTTT
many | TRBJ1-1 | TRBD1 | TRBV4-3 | CASSQGGAGGTEAFF | TGCGCCAGCAGCCAAGGGGGGGCAGGGGGGACTGAAGCTTTCTTT
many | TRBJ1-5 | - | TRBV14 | CASSQGLGQPQHF | TGTGCCAGCAGCCAAGGATTAGGGCAGCCCCAGCATTTT
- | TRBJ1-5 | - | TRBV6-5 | CASSYSLAHQPQHF | TGTGCCAGCAGTTACTCGCTGGCTCATCAGCCCCAGCATTTT